These 7 T cell receptor beta chains came from one sample sequenced in a study of blood T cell repertoires in COVID-19. Profiled with immunoSEQ multiplex PCR; TCRdb holds only in-frame clones, not every one. The data hold fewer than 300,000 clones, with 65% to 90% observed a single time. The sample was PBMCs or T cells enriched from blood (not recorded which). The receptors here all came from a young man who had recovered from COVID-19.

The rearrangement joins TRBV11-2 to TRBJ2-7, with no clear D. V lost 0 bases to trimming and J lost 3 bases, with 12 bases between them. The CDR3 totals 15 residues. CDR1 SGHAT and CDR2 FQNNGV come from the germline V gene. Here the CDR3 DNA reads TGTGCCAGCAGCTTAGACCCAGCGAGGAGCTACGAGCAGTACTTC. It is translated as CASSLDPARSYEQYF.

V gene TRBV25-1 combines with J gene TRBJ1-1, with 10 nucleotides matching TRBD1. Germline loops: CDR1 MGHDK, CDR2 SYGVNS. The ends lost 5 bases at V and 11 bases at J; junction bases unmatched: 8. The CDR3 extends over 13 amino acids. This CDR3 is CASSLGTGVGAFF. The CDR3 DNA is TGTGCCAGCAGTCTAGGGACAGGGGTAGGGGCTTTCTTT.

The V and J genes are TRBV29-1 and TRBJ2-5; 9 bases align to TRBD1. The germline gives CDR1 SQVTM, CDR2 ANQGSEA. CDR3 length: 13 amino acids. The V and J ends lost 7 bases and 1 base, in that order; junction bases with no gene match: 4. The chain's CDR3 is CSGTGDPQETQYF. The CDR3 DNA reads as TGCAGCGGGACAGGGGATCCCCAAGAGACCCAGTACTTC.

This sequence joins TRBV6-5 and TRBJ2-1; 10 bases are a match to TRBD1. Germline CDR1 reads MNHEY; CDR2 reads SVGAGI. This CDR3 contains 13 residues. V lost 11 bases, J lost 6 bases, and 7 bases stayed unmatched. The DNA of the CDR3 is TGTGCCGTCTCGGGACAGGGGATCAATGAGCAGTTCTTC. Protein: CAVSGQGINEQFF.

The chain uses TRBV12-3 or TRBV12-4 and TRBJ2-5; D might be TRBD1 (5 bases). The CDR3 is 13 residues long. V was cut by 3 bases and J by 2 bases, with 7 bases left in between. This chain's CDR3 is CASSLGRQETQYF. The DNA of the CDR3 is TGTGCCAGCAGTTTGGGGCGGCAAGAGACCCAGTACTTC.

The chain uses TRBV12-3 or TRBV12-4 and TRBJ1-6, with no clear D. The ends were cut back, 3 bases at V and 11 bases at J, with 8 bases in the middle. The CDR3 contains 12 residues. The DNA of the CDR3 is TGTGCCAGCAGTTTTCTAGGCCCACCCCTCCACTTT. Its protein is CASSFLGPPLHF.

The chain joins TRBV4-1 to TRBJ2-7; TRBD1 matches at 10 bases. Germline V gene lookup returns CDR1 MGHRA and CDR2 YSYEKL. The CDR3 is made up of 17 amino acids. The V gene end was trimmed by 4 bases and the J gene end by 6 bases; junction bases not matched to a gene: 15. CDR3 amino acids: CASSPDPSGTGVGEQYF. CDR3 in DNA: TGCGCCAGCAGCCCAGATCCCTCCGGGACAGGGGTCGGCGAGCAGTACTTC.